This T cell receptor (beta chain) was identified in a study of blood T cell repertoires in COVID-19. Clinical history as reported by participants underpinned cohort assignment. Trimming removed 3 bases at V and 2 bases at J, with 11 bases between. CDR1 and CDR2 (germline): SGDLS, YYNGEE. There are 14 residues in the CDR3. Produced via immunoSEQ multiplex PCR; TCRdb's table is partial and in-frame only. The data hold about 300,000 clones, with 85% observed a single time. This receptor was taken from a young woman who had been exposed to COVID-19. This chain joins TRBV9 and TRBJ2-5; D may be TRBD1 (6 bases). The sample was PBMCs or T cells enriched from blood (not recorded which). The CDR3 region is CASSGRGYQETQYF. The CDR3 nucleotides are TGTGCCAGCAGCGGAAGGGGGTATCAAGAGACCCAGTACTTC.